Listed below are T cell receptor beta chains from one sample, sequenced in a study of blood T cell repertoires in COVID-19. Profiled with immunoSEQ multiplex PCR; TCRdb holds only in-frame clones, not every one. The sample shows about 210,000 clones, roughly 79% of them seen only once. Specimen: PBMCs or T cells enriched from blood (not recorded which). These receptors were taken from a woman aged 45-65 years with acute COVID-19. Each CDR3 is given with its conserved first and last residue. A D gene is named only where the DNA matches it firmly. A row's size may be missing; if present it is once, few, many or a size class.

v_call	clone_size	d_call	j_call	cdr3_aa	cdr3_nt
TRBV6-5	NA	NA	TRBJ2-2	CASRPTVGLGGELFF	TGTGCCAGCAGGCCTACAGTTGGATTGGGCGGGGAGCTGTTTTTT
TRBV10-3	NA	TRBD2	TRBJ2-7	CAISDGAGVYEQYF	TGTGCCATCAGTGACGGAGCGGGGGTCTACGAGCAGTACTTC
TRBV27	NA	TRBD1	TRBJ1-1	CASSLDRGSTEAFF	TGTGCCAGCAGTCTCGACAGGGGTTCCACTGAAGCTTTCTTT
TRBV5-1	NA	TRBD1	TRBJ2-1	CASSLDGQVEQFF	TGCGCCAGCAGCTTGGACGGACAGGTTGAGCAGTTCTTC
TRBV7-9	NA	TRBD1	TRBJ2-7	CASSKGQDYEQYF	TGTGCCAGCAGCAAGGGACAGGACTACGAGCAGTACTTC
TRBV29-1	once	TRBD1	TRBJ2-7	CSVGQGSYEQYF	TGCAGCGTTGGACAGGGGTCCTACGAGCAGTACTTC
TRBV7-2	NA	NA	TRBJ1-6	CASSSSSSANSPLHF	TGTGCCAGCAGCTCCTCCTCCTCCGCGAATTCACCCCTCCACTTT
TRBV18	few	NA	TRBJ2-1	CASSPVGHSEQFF	TGTGCCAGCTCACCCGTGGGACATAGTGAGCAGTTCTTC
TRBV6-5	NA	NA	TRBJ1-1	CASTLGQGRNTEAFF	TGTGCCAGCACCCTTGGGCAGGGGAGGAACACTGAAGCTTTCTTT
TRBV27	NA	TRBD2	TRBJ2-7	CASSFAGTSGFYEQYF	TGTGCCAGCAGTTTCGCCGGGACTAGCGGTTTCTACGAGCAGTACTTC
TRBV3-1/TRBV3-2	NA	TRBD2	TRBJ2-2	CASSRYFGLAGESTGELFF	TGTGCCAGCAGCCGGTACTTCGGTTTAGCGGGAGAGAGCACCGGGGAGCTGTTTTTT
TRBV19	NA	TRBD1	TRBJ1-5	CASSNRGLGNQPQHF	TGTGCCAGTAGTAACAGGGGGCTGGGCAATCAGCCCCAGCATTTT
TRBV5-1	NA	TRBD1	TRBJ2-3	CASRKQGASDTQYF	TGCGCCAGCAGGAAACAGGGGGCTTCGGATACGCAGTATTTT
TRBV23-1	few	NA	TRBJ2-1	CASSQSAFIERRPRPGSYNEQFF	TGCGCCAGCAGTCAATCAGCCTTTATTGAGCGGAGACCCCGTCCAGGCTCCTACAATGAGCAGTTCTTC
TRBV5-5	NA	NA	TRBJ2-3	CASSLFVDTDTQYF	TGTGCCAGCAGCTTGTTCGTAGACACAGATACGCAGTATTTT
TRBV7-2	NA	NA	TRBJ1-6	CASSEHTGNSPLHF	TGTGCCAGCAGCGAACACACAGGGAATTCACCCCTCCACTTT
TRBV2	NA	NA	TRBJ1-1	CASSVQGNTEAFF	TGTGCCAGCAGTGTTCAGGGAAACACTGAAGCTTTCTTT
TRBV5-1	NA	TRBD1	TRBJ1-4	CASSLEGQGKEKLFF	TGCGCCAGCAGCTTGGAGGGACAGGGGAAAGAAAAACTGTTTTTT
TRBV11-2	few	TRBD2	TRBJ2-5	CASSLGLRTSGGPFIRQYF	TGTGCCAGCAGCTTAGGTCTACGGACTAGCGGGGGCCCCTTCATACGCCAGTACTTC
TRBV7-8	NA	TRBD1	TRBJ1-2	CASSSKQGASRSGYTF	TGTGCCAGCAGCTCAAAACAGGGGGCCTCGCGGAGTGGCTACACCTTC